This entry concerns a single TCR beta chain. Antigen: not known. The protocol was immunoSEQ multiplex PCR, while the TCRdb copy is restricted to in-frame clones and leaves out a portion. This table holds roughly 130,000 clones, around 90% found once. The data were taken from a study of radiation and T cells in renal cell carcinoma. Study conclusions and caveats: Baseline intratumoral clonotype presence is unknown without pretreatment biopsies.

The time point here: blood 2 weeks post-SBRT. Treatment described: 15 Gy SBRT to primary tumor, nephrectomy 4 weeks later. Serial blood draws occurred at baseline and 2 and 4 weeks post-SBRT. The patient's renal cell carcinoma had clear cell pathology. Germline V gene data show CDR1 as LNHDA and CDR2 as SQIVND (reference sequence). V was clipped by 5 bases and J by 0 bases, with 11 bases between them. The CDR3 sequence is 15 residues long. V gene TRBV19 combines with J gene TRBJ1-3; D ambiguous. The sequence was obtained from a woman in her seventies with renal cell carcinoma. Sequencing was performed on blood, taken from a patient whose treatment included radiotherapy and nephrectomy. As DNA, the CDR3 is TGTGCCAGTAGTGTAGGACGCCGCTCTGGAAACACCATATATTTT. Amino acid sequence: CASSVGRRSGNTIYF. Variable domain in full (rest from reference TRBV19 and TRBJ1-3): DGGITQSPKYLFRKEGQNVTLSCEQNLNHDAMYWYRQDPGQGLRLIYYSQIVNDFQKGDIAEGYSVSREKKESFPLTVTSAQKNPTAFYLCASSVGRRSGNTIYFGEGSWLTVV.